A single sample is the source of the 11 T cell receptor beta chains below, sequenced in a study of blood T cell repertoires in COVID-19. Sequencing was performed with immunoSEQ multiplex PCR; in TCRdb, only in-frame clones are kept and a portion is missing. The sample includes 70,000 to 80,000 clones, less than 90% of them seen just once. Sequencing input: peripheral blood. The receptors come from an elderly man in a cohort sampled during active COVID-19.

The genes are TRBV5-1 and TRBJ2-7, with 8 positions matching TRBD1. Germline V lookup: CDR1 SGHRS, CDR2 YFSETQ. This CDR3 region has 15 residues. Losses at the gene ends were 3 bases for V and 7 bases for J; bases not matched to a gene: 12. The CDR3: CASSSIARGLQEQYF. CDR3 DNA: TGCGCCAGCAGCTCCATCGCCAGGGGGCTCCAGGAGCAGTACTTC.

This chain joins TRBV2 and TRBJ2-1, with D possibly TRBD1 on 6 matching bases. The CDR3 sequence is 16 residues long. Germline V gene sequence: CDR1 SNHLY, CDR2 FYNNEI. The V end lost 6 bases, the J end lost 0 bases, and 15 bases lay between the germline ends. The CDR3 spells CASRADSKSSYNEQFF. The CDR3, as DNA: TGTGCCAGCAGAGCGGACAGTAAGAGCTCCTACAATGAGCAGTTCTTC.

The rearrangement uses TRBV2 and TRBJ1-1; D not resolved. The V gene's germline CDR1 is SNHLY and CDR2 FYNNEI. The CDR3 has 14 amino acids. V was cut by 4 bases and J by 1 base, with 10 bases left in between. CDR3 protein: CASSVRSTNTEAFF. As DNA, the CDR3 is TGTGCCAGCAGTGTTAGGAGTACGAACACTGAAGCTTTCTTT. The full variable domain, its missing parts supplied by reference TRBV2 and TRBJ1-1, is EPEVTQTPSHQVTQMGQEVILRCVPISNHLYFYWYRQILGQKVEFLVSFYNNEISEKSEIFDDQFSVERPDGSNFTLKIRSTKLEDSAMYFCASSVRSTNTEAFFGQGTRLTVV.

The chain joins TRBV18 to TRBJ2-2, with TRBD2 identical over 7 bases. Trimming at V came to 1 base and at J to 7 bases, leaving 12 bases not matched to a gene. Germline lookup yields CDR1 KGHSH and CDR2 LQKENI. The CDR3 runs 17 residues. CDR3 region: CASSPLTPSGMNGELFF. The CDR3 DNA reads as TGTGCCAGCTCACCACTGACTCCGAGCGGGATGAACGGGGAGCTGTTTTTT.

The V gene is TRBV5-1, the J gene TRBJ2-1; 12 positions agree with TRBD1. V shed 0 bases and J 7 bases; nucleotides not matched to a gene: 5. The CDR3 has 16 amino acids. The germline gives CDR1 SGHRS, CDR2 YFSETQ. CDR3: CASSLEGQGAGNEQFF. CDR3 in DNA: TGCGCCAGCAGCTTGGAGGGACAGGGGGCAGGTAATGAGCAGTTCTTC. Looking up the rest from reference TRBV5-1 and TRBJ2-1 gives the full variable domain: KAGVTQTPRYLIKTRGQQVTLSCSPISGHRSVSWYQQTPGQGLQFLFEYFSETQRNKGNFPGRFSGRQFSNSRSEMNVSTLELGDSALYLCASSLEGQGAGNEQFFGPGTRLTVL.

The rearrangement uses TRBV2 and TRBJ2-3, with 8 nucleotides matching TRBD2. Unmatched junction bases numbered 2, after V lost 6 bases and J lost 0 bases. The CDR3 has 14 residues. Germline V gene data show CDR1 as SNHLY and CDR2 as FYNNEI. The CDR3 bases are TGTGCCAGCAGGGTAGCGGGGAGCACAGATACGCAGTATTTT. Translating it yields CASRVAGSTDTQYF.

This clone was picked up a small number of times. The rearrangement uses TRBV3-1 (or the pseudogene TRBV3-2) and TRBJ1-1; D possibly corresponds to TRBD1 (5 bases). The CDR3 totals 15 residues. Germline CDR1 and CDR2: LGHDT and YNNKEL (reference sequence). Trimming stripped 6 bases from V and 5 bases from J, with 19 bases between. CDR3 nucleotides: TGTGCCAGCAGTCGCACAAACCCAGGGTTGACTGAAGCTTTCTTT. Protein: CASSRTNPGLTEAFF.

The gene calls are TRBV11-2 and TRBJ2-5; 9 bases align to TRBD1. The CDR3 is 17 residues long. Trimming at V came to 0 bases and at J to 5 bases, leaving 10 bases not matched to a gene. The germline V gene has CDR1 SGHAT and CDR2 FQNNGV. The CDR3 protein is CASSLDGQDRGMETQYF. DNA for the CDR3: TGTGCCAGCAGCTTAGATGGCCAGGACAGGGGAATGGAGACCCAGTACTTC.

The rearrangement uses TRBV27 and TRBJ1-3; perhaps TRBD1 as D (5 bases). This CDR3 has 15 amino acids. The germline V gene encodes CDR1 MNHEY and CDR2 SMNVEV (reference sequence). With 3 bases removed from V and 2 bases from J, the gap between germline ends came to 11 bases. The CDR3 reads CASSFRGEAGNTIYF. The CDR3 coding sequence is TGTGCCAGCAGTTTCCGAGGGGAGGCTGGAAACACCATATATTTT.

The rearrangement uses TRBV7-8 and TRBJ2-1, with 7 bases identical to TRBD2. The length of the CDR3 is 13 residues. Germline values: CDR1 SGHVS, CDR2 FQNEAQ. The junction had 2 bases not matched to a gene; V was cut back by 1 base and J by 8 bases. CDR3 DNA: TGTGCCAGCAGCTTAGGGACTAGGGATGAGCAGTTCTTC. Protein sequence: CASSLGTRDEQFF.

The chain is built from TRBV4-1 and TRBJ2-1, with a possible D match to TRBD2 (7 bases). The V end lost 0 bases, the J end lost 10 bases, and 13 bases lay between the germline ends. Germline CDR1 MGHRA, CDR2 YSYEKL. CDR3 length: 14 residues. CDR3: CASSQDPAGAEQFF. The CDR3 DNA sequence: TGCGCCAGCAGCCAAGACCCGGCGGGGGCAGAGCAGTTCTTC.